This is a list of T cell receptor beta chains from one sample in a study of shared clonotypes between healthy human individuals. Generated by immunoSEQ multiplex PCR, the TCRdb table keeps only in-frame clones and is missing some. The table has around 1.4 million clones, 98% seen once; the top ten hold approximately 0.4%. Sequencing was done on a sample of naive CD4+ T cells sorted from blood. The receptors were sampled from a man aged 25 to 45 in good health. Each CDR3 is given without its conserved first and last residue. The D gene is left open where the match is weak. Rows may omit the clone size; those that give it use once, few, many or a size class.

d_call: NA
v_call: TRBV10-2
j_call: TRBJ2-2
clone_size: NA
cdr3_aa: ASIVARAGTGELF

d_call: NA
v_call: TRBV5-6
j_call: TRBJ2-7
clone_size: once
cdr3_aa: ASSLTGSYEQY

d_call: NA
v_call: TRBV4-3
j_call: TRBJ1-1
clone_size: NA
cdr3_aa: ASSQVPTLWGNTEAF

d_call: NA
v_call: TRBV19
j_call: TRBJ2-7
clone_size: NA
cdr3_aa: ASSIGQGGGYEQY

d_call: TRBD2
v_call: TRBV5-1
j_call: TRBJ2-1
clone_size: once
cdr3_aa: ASSLGYSGGVKF

d_call: TRBD2
v_call: TRBV5-5
j_call: TRBJ2-7
clone_size: once
cdr3_aa: ASSPRQAGGLGEQY

d_call: NA
v_call: TRBV5-1
j_call: TRBJ2-5
clone_size: NA
cdr3_aa: ASSFGGAGETQY

d_call: TRBD2
v_call: TRBV9
j_call: TRBJ2-4
clone_size: NA
cdr3_aa: ASSETSGIQY

d_call: TRBD2
v_call: TRBV4-3
j_call: TRBJ2-7
clone_size: once
cdr3_aa: ASSPGLAGAWEQY

d_call: TRBD2
v_call: TRBV9
j_call: TRBJ2-2
clone_size: NA
cdr3_aa: ASSVGGRNTGELF

d_call: NA
v_call: TRBV4-3
j_call: TRBJ2-1
clone_size: NA
cdr3_aa: ASSQDGAGYYNEQF

d_call: NA
v_call: TRBV10-2
j_call: TRBJ2-3
clone_size: NA
cdr3_aa: ASSEPSHGTDTQY

d_call: NA
v_call: TRBV9
j_call: TRBJ1-3
clone_size: NA
cdr3_aa: ASSVLSSGNTIY

d_call: TRBD2
v_call: TRBV4-2
j_call: TRBJ2-7
clone_size: NA
cdr3_aa: ASSQDKLAGESRYEQY

d_call: TRBD1
v_call: TRBV19
j_call: TRBJ1-5
clone_size: NA
cdr3_aa: ASTGGQGTISNQPQH

d_call: TRBD1
v_call: TRBV28
j_call: TRBJ2-1
clone_size: NA
cdr3_aa: ASSPPRTGGSNNEQF

d_call: TRBD1
v_call: TRBV5-1
j_call: TRBJ2-5
clone_size: once
cdr3_aa: ASSLIQGGETQY

d_call: TRBD1
v_call: TRBV28
j_call: TRBJ1-4
clone_size: NA
cdr3_aa: ASSPEGQGSGKLF

d_call: TRBD2
v_call: TRBV30
j_call: TRBJ2-1
clone_size: NA
cdr3_aa: AWGRENNEQF

d_call: TRBD1
v_call: TRBV28
j_call: TRBJ1-1
clone_size: NA
cdr3_aa: ASSNTGGTEAF